These 20 T cell receptor beta chains came from one sample sequenced in a study of blood T cell repertoires in COVID-19. Assay: immunoSEQ multiplex PCR; the TCRdb copy retains only in-frame clones and omits some. This table holds over 250,000 clones, less than 85% found once. The sequencing input was peripheral blood. These receptors all stem from a human donor with COVID-19, enrolled during active disease. The donor label of this sample is uncertain.

The chain uses TRBV9 and TRBJ1-1; TRBD1 aligns across 7 bases. This CDR3 contains 18 residues. Germline CDR1 reads SGDLS; CDR2 reads YYNGEE. Trimming removed 2 bases from V and 3 bases from J; junction bases left unmatched: 16. The CDR3 here is CASSVQTGLSPFYTEAFF. CDR3 DNA sequence: TGTGCCAGCAGCGTCCAGACAGGGCTTTCCCCTTTTTACACTGAAGCTTTCTTT.

This clone has at least ten counts. This sequence joins TRBV3-1 (or the pseudogene TRBV3-2) and TRBJ1-6, with TRBD1 identical over 10 bases. CDR3 size: 14 residues. Germline trimming cut 3 bases from V and 7 bases from J; bases unmatched to any gene: 0. Germline lookup yields CDR1 LGHDT and CDR2 YNNKEL (reference sequence). This CDR3 is CASSQDRGNSPLHF. CDR3 sequence (DNA): TGTGCCAGCAGCCAGGACAGGGGGAATTCACCCCTCCACTTT.

There are a few counts of this clone. The chain is built from TRBV5-6 and TRBJ2-1, with D perhaps TRBD1 (7 bases). This CDR3 has 16 amino acids. Trimming took 0 bases from V and 5 from J, leaving 15 bases between them. Germline CDR1 and CDR2: SGHDT and YYEEEE. The CDR3 sequence is CASSLVRQGGHNEQFF. CDR3 nucleotides: TGTGCCAGCAGCTTGGTGCGGCAGGGGGGCCACAATGAGCAGTTCTTC. The full variable domain, its missing parts supplied by reference TRBV5-6 and TRBJ2-1, is DAGVTQSPTHLIKTRGQQVTLRCSPKSGHDTVSWYQQALGQGPQFIFQYYEEEERQRGNFPDRFSGHQFPNYSSELNVNALLLGDSALYLCASSLVRQGGHNEQFFGPGTRLTVL.

V and J are TRBV5-5 and TRBJ2-7; 8 bases are a match to TRBD2. The V gene end was trimmed by 0 bases and the J gene end by 11 bases; junction bases not matched to a gene: 10. This CDR3 spans 14 amino acids. Looked up from germline, CDR1 is SGHKS and CDR2 is YYEKEE (reference sequence). CDR3 DNA: TGTGCCAGCAGCTTGGGGAGTAGCGGGACTCGGGAGTACTTC. Protein: CASSLGSSGTREYF.

CDR3 in DNA: TGTGCCAGCAGTTTATGGGTCTTTGCGGTCCCTCAATATAATTCACCCCTCCACTTT. It translates to CASSLWVFAVPQYNSPLHF. The chain has TRBV21-1 and TRBJ1-6. TRBV21-1 is listed as a pseudogene. The CDR3 is 19 amino acids.

The sample holds a few counts of this clone. The chain couples TRBV6-2 or TRBV6-3 to TRBJ1-5; possibly TRBD1 for D (6 bases). This CDR3 has 15 residues. Germline CDR1 is MNHEY and CDR2 is SVGEGT. With 6 bases removed from V and 6 bases from J, the gap between germline ends came to 18 bases. CDR3 amino acids: CASSSDRTPSQPQHF. The DNA of the CDR3 is TGTGCCAGCAGCTCAGACAGGACCCCAAGTCAGCCCCAGCATTTT.

The table lists this clone with a count of one. The chain couples TRBV29-1 to TRBJ2-2; 7 nucleotides align to TRBD2. In germline, CDR1 is SQVTM, CDR2 ANQGSEA. This CDR3 region has 14 residues. Germline trimming cut 5 bases from V and 5 bases from J; bases unmatched to any gene: 8. The CDR3 sequence is CSVPGTTITGELFF. The CDR3 coding sequence is TGCAGCGTTCCCGGGACTACCATTACCGGGGAGCTGTTTTTT.

This chain joins TRBV10-3 and TRBJ2-1; 7 bases match TRBD1. After removal of 10 bases from V and 4 bases from J, the junction contained 7 bases not matched to a gene. CDR1 is ENHRY and CDR2 is SYGVKD in the germline V gene. This CDR3 is 13 amino acids long. CDR3 region: CATNMDRYNEQFF. The CDR3 nucleotides are TGTGCCACTAATATGGACAGGTACAATGAGCAGTTCTTC.

The rearrangement uses TRBV30 and TRBJ1-1; weak D call: TRBD1 (5 bases). CDR1 is GTSNPN, CDR2 SVGIG, per germline (reference sequence). V lost 1 base and J lost 7, with 13 bases in between. The CDR3 length is 13 residues. CDR3 loop: CAWSASGEGEAFF. The CDR3 DNA reads as TGTGCCTGGAGTGCCTCGGGGGAGGGTGAAGCTTTCTTT.

V usage is TRBV29-1 and J usage is TRBJ2-1; 8 nucleotides match TRBD2. Germline-derived CDR1 and CDR2 are SQVTM and ANQGSEA. The CDR3 is made up of 13 amino acids. Trimming cost V 4 bases and J 5 bases; bases outside gene matches: 4. CDR3 nucleotide sequence: TGCAGCGTTGGGAGCGGGGGAGACAATGAGCAGTTCTTC. Translation: CSVGSGGDNEQFF.

The chain couples TRBV5-1 to TRBJ1-1, with D unclear. Per germline, CDR1 SGHRS and CDR2 YFSETQ. V was trimmed by 4 bases and J by 1 base, leaving 17 bases between them. The CDR3 totals 16 residues. The CDR3 DNA reads TGCGCCAGCAGCCCCGGTGGGCAGATAGGGAACACTGAAGCTTTCTTT. Protein product: CASSPGGQIGNTEAFF.

This sequence joins TRBV5-1 and TRBJ2-7; 14 bases align to TRBD2. The ends lost 0 bases at V and 6 bases at J; junction bases unmatched: 5. Germline CDR1 is SGHRS and CDR2 is YFSETQ. The CDR3 contains 16 residues. For the CDR3, the DNA is TGCGCCAGCAGCTTGGCGGGACTAGCGGGAGTGGGCGAGCAGTACTTC. Translated, it gives CASSLAGLAGVGEQYF. The entire variable domain, with the rest obtained from reference TRBV5-1 and TRBJ2-7, is as follows: KAGVTQTPRYLIKTRGQQVTLSCSPISGHRSVSWYQQTPGQGLQFLFEYFSETQRNKGNFPGRFSGRQFSNSRSEMNVSTLELGDSALYLCASSLAGLAGVGEQYFGPGTRLTVT.

This chain connects TRBV7-9 to TRBJ1-4; D not resolved. Germline-derived CDR1 and CDR2 are SEHNR and FQNEAQ (reference sequence). The CDR3 sequence is 17 residues long. Trimming took off 1 base at V and 0 bases at J, with 12 bases between the two ends. CDR3 nucleotide sequence: TGTGCCAGCAGCTTAGACACAACGGGAGCAACTAATGAAAAACTGTTTTTT. It codes for CASSLDTTGATNEKLFF.

The gene calls are TRBV27 and TRBJ2-1, with D perhaps matching TRBD1 (6 bases). Germline CDR1 MNHEY, CDR2 SMNVEV (reference sequence). The V end was cut by 5 bases, the J end by 8 bases, with 16 bases between. CDR3 size: 14 residues. CDR3 nucleotides: TGTGCCAGCAGTGCCCGACGAGGGGGTGATGAGCAGTTCTTC. It translates to CASSARRGGDEQFF.

The chain joins TRBV5-1 to TRBJ2-2; 9 bases match TRBD1. CDR3 length: 16 amino acids. V shed 0 bases and J 5 bases; nucleotides not matched to a gene: 5. Germline values: CDR1 SGHRS, CDR2 YFSETQ. The CDR3 coding sequence is TGCGCCAGCAGCTTGGACGGACAGGGGAAGACCGGGGAGCTGTTTTTT. Its protein is CASSLDGQGKTGELFF. Complete variable domain (other parts from reference TRBV5-1 and TRBJ2-2): KAGVTQTPRYLIKTRGQQVTLSCSPISGHRSVSWYQQTPGQGLQFLFEYFSETQRNKGNFPGRFSGRQFSNSRSEMNVSTLELGDSALYLCASSLDGQGKTGELFFGEGSRLTVL.

The genes are TRBV30 and TRBJ1-1; D is unresolved. Germline V lookup: CDR1 GTSNPN, CDR2 SVGIG (reference sequence). This CDR3 has 13 residues. Trimming took 2 bases from V and 4 from J, leaving 11 bases between them. As DNA, the CDR3 is TGTGCCTGGAGTATAGCGGGTGGCACTGAAGCTTTCTTT. Translation gives CAWSIAGGTEAFF.

The J gene is TRBJ2-1, the V gene TRBV19, with D perhaps TRBD1 (5 bases). Trimming took 5 bases from V and 5 from J, leaving 16 bases between them. This CDR3 is 15 amino acids long. The germline gives CDR1 LNHDA, CDR2 SQIVND (reference sequence). The CDR3 region has the DNA TGTGCCAGTAGTTATAGGAAGGGGATAAACAATGAGCAGTTCTTC. Protein: CASSYRKGINNEQFF.

The chain combines TRBV30 with TRBJ2-7, with D possibly being TRBD1 (5 bases). This CDR3 contains 12 residues. Germline V gene lookup returns CDR1 GTSNPN and CDR2 SVGIG (reference sequence). V was pared by 2 bases and J by 2 bases, with 7 bases between. CDR3 in amino acids: CAWSKGTYEQYF. The CDR3 DNA reads as TGTGCCTGGAGTAAGGGGACCTACGAGCAGTACTTC. The variable domain in full, with the rest retrieved from reference TRBV30 and TRBJ2-7, is SQTIHQWPATLVQPVGSPLSLECTVEGTSNPNLYWYRQAAGRGLQLLFYSVGIGQISSEVPQNLSASRPQDRQFILSSKKLLLSDSGFYLCAWSKGTYEQYFGPGTRLTVT.

V and J are TRBV19 and TRBJ1-1; perhaps TRBD1 as D (5 bases). In germline, CDR1 is LNHDA, CDR2 SQIVND (reference sequence). Trimming cost V 4 bases and J 2 bases, with 8 bases left between them. The CDR3 contains 13 residues. This chain's CDR3 is CASSNQGNTEAFF. The CDR3 DNA is TGTGCCAGTAGTAATCAGGGAAACACTGAAGCTTTCTTT.

The chain combines TRBV5-1 with TRBJ2-1, with TRBD2 matching 7 bases. Germline CDR1 SGHRS, CDR2 YFSETQ. This CDR3 comprises 16 residues. V shed 3 bases, J shed 5 bases, and the junction held 11 bases outside the gene matches. The CDR3 region has the DNA TGCGCCAGCAGCTCCCAACCCGGGACTACCAACAATGAGCAGTTCTTC. The encoded protein is CASSSQPGTTNNEQFF.